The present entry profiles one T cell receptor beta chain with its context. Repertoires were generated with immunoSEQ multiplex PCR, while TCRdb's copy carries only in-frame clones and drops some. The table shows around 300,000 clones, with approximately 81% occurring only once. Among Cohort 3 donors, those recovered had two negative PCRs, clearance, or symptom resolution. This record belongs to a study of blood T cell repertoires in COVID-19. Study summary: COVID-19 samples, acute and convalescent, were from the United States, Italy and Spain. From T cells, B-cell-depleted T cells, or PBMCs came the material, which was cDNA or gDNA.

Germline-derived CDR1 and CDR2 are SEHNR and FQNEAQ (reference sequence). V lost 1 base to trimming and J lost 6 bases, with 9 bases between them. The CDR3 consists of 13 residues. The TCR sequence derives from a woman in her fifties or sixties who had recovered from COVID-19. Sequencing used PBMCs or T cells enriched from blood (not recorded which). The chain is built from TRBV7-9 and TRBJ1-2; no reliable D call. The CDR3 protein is CASSLGVRDGYTF. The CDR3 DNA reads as TGTGCCAGCAGCTTAGGGGTTCGGGATGGCTACACCTTC.